This is a list of T cell receptor beta chains from one sample in a study of T cells in Graves' hyperthyroidism and ophthalmopathy. TCRdb called the multiplex PCR reads again in MiXCR, with one record for every CDR3 protein. Of approximately 430,000 distinct CDR3 sequences listed, about a sixth are singletons. Sequencing used blood. The receptor source for this set is a woman younger than 35 with Graves' hyperthyroidism. CDR3s include the opening cysteine and the closing phenylalanine or tryptophan. A D gene is named only where the DNA matches it firmly. Size tells how often a clone was seen (once, few, many) or the class of an expanded clone, and some rows leave it out.

TRBJ1-2 . . TRBV20-1 TGCAGTGCTAGTGGGGGGGATTCCTCTAACTATGGCTACACCTTC CSASGGDSSNYGYTF
TRBJ2-3 . . TRBV7-2 TGTGCCAGCAGCCGCCGCGGGGCGAGGAACACAGATACGCAGTATTTT CASSRRGARNTDTQYF
TRBJ2-7 many TRBD1 TRBV11-1 TGTGCCAGCAGCCAGACAGGGGACCGGAGACACGAGCAGTACTTC CASSQTGDRRHEQYF
TRBJ1-1 many . TRBV27 TGTGCCAGCAGTTTTAGCAGGGGTGGGAGAGCTTTCTTT CASSFSRGGRAFF
TRBJ2-3 many TRBD2 TRBV7-8 TGTGCCAGCAGCTTTAAGGTTTCGGCGCTAGCGGGGGCCCAAACAGATACGCAGTATTTT CASSFKVSALAGAQTDTQYF
TRBJ2-3 many . TRBV6-2/TRBV6-3 TGTGCCAGCAGTAAAGACGGGGGCACAGATACGCAGTATTTT CASSKDGGTDTQYF
TRBJ2-2 many TRBD1 TRBV2 TGTGCCAGCAACACAGGGGGTACCGGGGAGCTGTTTTTT CASNTGGTGELFF
TRBJ1-2 many TRBD1 TRBV10-3 TGTGCCATCAGCATGCGAAATGGACAGGGCAATTATGGCTACACCTTC CAISMRNGQGNYGYTF
TRBJ1-5 . . TRBV30 TGTGCCTGGAGTGATAGGGCTATAAGCAATCAGCCCCAGCATTTT CAWSDRAISNQPQHF
TRBJ2-1 many TRBD1 TRBV11-2 TGTGCCAGCAGCTCTTACAGGGGATACAATGAGCAGTTCTTC CASSSYRGYNEQFF
TRBJ2-5 once TRBD1 TRBV7-2 TGTGCCAGCAGCCCAAGAGGACAGGGCGGAGAGACCCAGTACTTC CASSPRGQGGETQYF
TRBJ1-4 few TRBD1 TRBV6-1 TGTGCCAGCAGTGTAGAAGACTCGATGGACAGGGTTTGGGGACTGTTTTTT CASSVEDSMDRVWGLFF
TRBJ1-5 many . TRBV27 TGTGCCAGCAGTCTCCTCTACCGGGGGAAAAGCCAGCCCCAGCATTTT CASSLLYRGKSQPQHF
TRBJ1-3 many . TRBV29-1 TGCAGCGTCCCATGCCCGGGACGGAACTCTGGAAACACCATATATTTT CSVPCPGRNSGNTIYF
TRBJ2-4 many . TRBV20-1 TGCAGTGCTGGGGTCCCAGCCAAAAACATTCAGTACTTC CSAGVPAKNIQYF
TRBJ2-7 many TRBD1 TRBV19 TGTGCCAGTAGTAGCTCCGGGACAGGGAGCTCCTACGAGCAGTACTTC CASSSSGTGSSYEQYF
TRBJ2-5 many . TRBV3-1 TGTGCCAGCAGCCAGAGAGGGAGCCCAGAGACCCAGTACTTC CASSQRGSPETQYF
TRBJ2-1 many . TRBV5-1 TGCGCCAGCGGGTCCTCGCCCGGGAATGAGCAGTTCTTC CASGSSPGNEQFF
TRBJ2-5 few . TRBV9 TGTGCCAGCAGCGTAGGAGGAGGGTCTAGGGAGACCCAGTACTTC CASSVGGGSRETQYF
TRBJ2-1 few TRBD1 TRBV6-2/TRBV6-3 TGTGCCAGCAAACGGACAGGGGGGGATGAGCAGTTCTTC CASKRTGGDEQFF
TRBJ2-1 many . TRBV12-3/TRBV12-4 TGTGCCAGCAGTTTCGGAAATACCAACAATGAGCAGTTCTTC CASSFGNTNNEQFF
TRBJ2-2 . TRBD2 TRBV20-1 TGCAGTGCTAGAGATGAGGCTAGCGGGAATTGGGGGACCGGGGAGCTGTTTTTT CSARDEASGNWGTGELFF
TRBJ2-1 many TRBD1 TRBV15 TGTGCCACTTCCATGGGACAGGTAAACAATGAGCAGTTCTTC CATSMGQVNNEQFF
TRBJ2-3 many TRBD2 TRBV3-1 TGTGCCAGCAGCCCCAGCAGAGAGACTAGCGTCGCAGATACGCAGTATTTT CASSPSRETSVADTQYF
TRBJ2-2 many . TRBV12-3/TRBV12-4 TGTGCCAGCAGTCCAACGTCCAGGAACACCGGGGAGCTGTTTTTT CASSPTSRNTGELFF
TRBJ1-2 once . TRBV12-3/TRBV12-4 TGTGCCAGCAGTTCCTGGGATGAAGGAAACTATGGCTACACCTTC CASSSWDEGNYGYTF
TRBJ2-1 many TRBD2 TRBV5-1 TGCGCCAGCAGCTTGGTTAGCGGGGTTTCCTACAATGAGCAGTTCTTC CASSLVSGVSYNEQFF
TRBJ2-7 many TRBD1 TRBV3-1 TGTGCCAGCAGCCTCGGGACAGCCTACTACGAGCAGTACTTC CASSLGTAYYEQYF
TRBJ1-1 . . TRBV29-1 TGCAGCGTTGGAGGCGGAGGGACAACAGGGCGGGGGAACACTGAAGCTTTCTTT CSVGGGGTTGRGNTEAFF
TRBJ1-1 many . TRBV11-2 TGTGCCAGCAGCGAACGGATGAACACTGAAGCTTTCTTT CASSERMNTEAFF
TRBJ1-1 many . TRBV11-3 TGTGCCAGCAGCTCCTTCGCTGAAGCTTTCTTT CASSSFAEAFF
TRBJ2-7 . . TRBV15 TGTGCCACCAGCAGAGATTGGGACGAGCAGTACTTC CATSRDWDEQYF
TRBJ1-4 many . TRBV15 TGTGCCACCAGCAGAGGAGGTGCAGGCCCAAATGAAAAACTGTTTTTT CATSRGGAGPNEKLFF
TRBJ2-5 many TRBD2 TRBV7-7 TGTGCTAGCAGCCCGGGACTAGTGGAGACCCAGTACTTC CASSPGLVETQYF
TRBJ2-7 many . TRBV2 TGTGCCAGCAGTGTGGAGGGGGCGGTTGACGAGCAGTACTTC CASSVEGAVDEQYF
TRBJ2-1 many TRBD2 TRBV11-2 TGTGCCAGCAGCTTCCAAGCGGGGGGGCCCAATGAGCAGTTCTTC CASSFQAGGPNEQFF
TRBJ2-1 many . TRBV6-4 TGTGCCAGCAGTGCCTCACAGACCCCCCCTTACAATGAGCAGTTCTTC CASSASQTPPYNEQFF
TRBJ2-7 . TRBD1 TRBV7-7 TGTGCTAGCAGCCCCGACAGGGGGGCCGAGCAGTACTTC CASSPDRGAEQYF
TRBJ1-6 . . TRBV6-2/TRBV6-3 TGTGCCAGCAGTTCCCTGAGCCCTAATTCACCCCTCCACTTT CASSSLSPNSPLHF
TRBJ2-2 once . TRBV27 . CASSQGLAGTPGSCFF
TRBJ1-3 many . TRBV12-3/TRBV12-4 TGTGCCAGCAGGACCCGCTCCGCTGGAAACACCATATATTTT CASRTRSAGNTIYF
TRBJ2-1 many TRBD2 TRBV20-1 TGCAGTGCTATCTCTCTAGCGGGGGGACGAAATGAGCAGTTCTTC CSAISLAGGRNEQFF
TRBJ2-1 many TRBD2 TRBV20-1 TGCAGTGCCTCGATCGGACTAGCGGGGTTCAATGAGCAGTTCTTC CSASIGLAGFNEQFF
TRBJ2-3 few . TRBV10-2 TGCGCCAGCAGGGGGGTGGCAGGAGATACGCAGTATTTT CASRGVAGDTQYF
TRBJ1-3 once . TRBV19 TGTGCCAGCACCCGGCATGGAAACACCATATATTTT CASTRHGNTIYF
TRBJ1-1 few . TRBV25-1 TGTGCCAGCAGTGAGAAAAGCTATGGACAGAGGACTGAAGCTTTCTTT CASSEKSYGQRTEAFF
TRBJ2-7 . . TRBV7-9 TGTGCCAGCAGCCCCGCTAAGGGGGGGACATATCCCACCTTCTCCTACGAGCAGTACTTC CASSPAKGGTYPTFSYEQYF
TRBJ2-1 few . TRBV10-3 TGTGCCATCAGTCACAGCGGCGACGCCCATGAGCAGTTCTTC CAISHSGDAHEQFF